What follows is one T cell receptor beta chain and its context. The antigen remains unidentified. Use of 60 Vbeta and 13 Jbeta primers characterized the PCR. Profiling relied on immunoSEQ multiplex PCR, and the TCRdb table lists in-frame clones only, not all of them. The sample includes about 150,000 clones, more than 60% seen only once; the top ten take around 3.6%. This entry comes from a study of cytomegalovirus exposure and HLA in healthy donors. Germline lookup yields CDR1 SGHRS and CDR2 YFSETQ. The length of the CDR3 is 15 residues. The trim removed 1 base at V and 7 bases at J, leaving 7 bases unmatched. Study conclusions and caveats: Information on immune exposure was restricted to one variable (CMV serostatus). Through in vitro validation, a few CMV-associated chains were shown to be specific for CMV antigens.

The rearrangement links TRBV5-1 to TRBJ1-2, with 10 nucleotides matching TRBD1. The clonotype was recovered from a woman aged 40-49 years in good health and CMV-seronegative. The sequencing input was PBMCs. The CDR3 DNA follows: TGCGCCAGCAGCTTGAGACAGGGGGCAGATTCTGGCTACACCTTC. This gives the protein CASSLRQGADSGYTF.